Listed below are T cell receptor beta chains from one sample, sequenced in a study of cytomegalovirus exposure and HLA in healthy donors. The repertoire was sequenced with immunoSEQ multiplex PCR; TCRdb's copy has only in-frame clones and lacks some. The sample has roughly 230,000 clones, nearly 95% seen once. The sequenced sample consisted of PBMCs. Every receptor here comes from a girl aged 2 to 10 in good health and CMV-seronegative. Both conserved end residues are part of each CDR3. Each record gives: D gene, CDR3 length, V gene, clone size, J gene, CDR3 DNA, CDR3 protein. D genes are given only for firm matches. Only some rows state a clone size, as once, few, many or a class for expanded clones.

>NA|15|TRBV10-3|NA|TRBJ1-3
TGTGCCATCAGCAGCCGGGACATCTCTGGAAACACCATATATTTT
CAISSRDISGNTIYF
>NA|14|TRBV6-1|NA|TRBJ1-6
TGTGCCAGCAGTACAGGGACCTATAATTCACCCCTCCACTTT
CASSTGTYNSPLHF
>TRBD1|14|TRBV30|NA|TRBJ2-2
TGTGCCTGGAGGGGGACAGGGAGCCCCGGGGAGCTGTTTTTT
CAWRGTGSPGELFF
>NA|16|TRBV28|NA|TRBJ1-5
TGTGCCAGCAGTTTATGGGGGCTCATGGGCAATCAGCCCCAGCATTTT
CASSLWGLMGNQPQHF
>NA|14|TRBV19|NA|TRBJ2-3
TGTGCCAGTAGTCCTAAGGGAGACACAGATACGCAGTATTTT
CASSPKGDTDTQYF
>NA|18|TRBV7-2|NA|TRBJ2-1
TGTGCCAGCAGCACCCGCCCGCCCTGGAGGGCCGAGGCGCATGAGCAGTTCTTC
CASSTRPPWRAEAHEQFF
>TRBD1|18|TRBV5-5|NA|TRBJ1-6
TGTGCCAGCAGCTCGTCGGGACAGTCGAGCTCCTATAATTCACCCCTCCACTTT
CASSSSGQSSSYNSPLHF
>TRBD1|16|TRBV30|NA|TRBJ2-7
TGTGCCTGGAGTGCTCGAGCCTCCGGGACAGGGACCGAGCAGTACTTC
CAWSARASGTGTEQYF
>NA|14|TRBV9|NA|TRBJ2-7
TGTGCCAGCAGCGTAGAAGGGACTCCTTACGAGCAGTACTTC
CASSVEGTPYEQYF
>NA|13|TRBV7-8|NA|TRBJ2-7
TGTGCCAGCAGCCCCACAGGGAATTACGAGCAGTACTTC
CASSPTGNYEQYF
>NA|16|TRBV9|NA|TRBJ2-2
TGTGCCAGCAGTTCTTCCGGGGGTAAGAACACCGGGGAGCTGTTTTTT
CASSSSGGKNTGELFF
>TRBD2|15|TRBV6-1|NA|TRBJ2-3
TGTGCCAGCAGTGGAGTGGCTAGCGGGGCAGATACGCAGTATTTT
CASSGVASGADTQYF
>TRBD1|13|TRBV7-7|NA|TRBJ2-1
TGTGCCAGCAGTCCCGGACAGGGCAATGAGCAGTTCTTC
CASSPGQGNEQFF
>NA|12|TRBV5-6|NA|TRBJ1-1
TGTGCCAGCACCGCGTTAGGGGCTGAAGCTTTCTTT
CASTALGAEAFF
>NA|12|TRBV28|NA|TRBJ1-5
TGTGCCATTAGGGGTGGCAATCAGCCCCAGCATTTT
CAIRGGNQPQHF
>NA|14|TRBV7-9|NA|TRBJ1-1
TGTGCCAGCAGCTTAGGGGGCCCGAGCACTGAAGCTTTCTTT
CASSLGGPSTEAFF
>NA|14|TRBV7-9|NA|TRBJ1-1
TGTGCCAGCAGCGGGGGCGTCAGTAACACTGAAGCTTTCTTT
CASSGGVSNTEAFF
>TRBD2|16|TRBV30|NA|TRBJ2-3
TGTGCCTGGAGTGTATTGTCGGGGGGGGCTTATGATACGCAGTATTTT
CAWSVLSGGAYDTQYF
>TRBD1|13|TRBV7-2|NA|TRBJ2-7
TGTGCCAGCAGCAACGGACAGGCCTACGAGCAGTACTTC
CASSNGQAYEQYF
>TRBD2|18|TRBV10-3|NA|TRBJ2-1
TGTGCCATCAGTGGCCGACTAGCGGGAGTTTTGGCCGACAATGAGCAGTTCTTC
CAISGRLAGVLADNEQFF
>NA|11|TRBV11-2|once|TRBJ2-3
TGTGCCAGCAGCTCGTCAGATACGCAGTATTTT
CASSSSDTQYF
>TRBD2|16|TRBV5-1|once|TRBJ2-7
TGCGCCAGCAGCTTGGATGCGGGAGGGTTATCCTACGAGCAGTACTTC
CASSLDAGGLSYEQYF
>TRBD1|15|TRBV19|NA|TRBJ1-5
TGTGCCAGTAGTATAGAGGGGACAGACCATCAGCCCCAGCATTTT
CASSIEGTDHQPQHF
>TRBD2|16|TRBV11-2|NA|TRBJ2-3
TGTGCCAGCAGCTTAGTTGGCGGGAGCTCTACAGATACGCAGTATTTT
CASSLVGGSSTDTQYF
>TRBD1|12|TRBV28|NA|TRBJ1-1
TGTGCCAGCAGTATATGGGACAGGCGGGCTTTCTTT
CASSIWDRRAFF